This T cell receptor (beta chain) originates from a study of blood T cell repertoires in COVID-19. Looked up from germline, CDR1 is SGHRS and CDR2 is YFSETQ. V dropped 2 bases and J dropped 1; count of bases not matched to a gene: 2. The CDR3 consists of 15 residues. This table comes from immunoSEQ multiplex PCR, and its TCRdb copy is limited to in-frame clones, with some not included. The table includes 65,000 to 100,000 clones, about four fifths detected once. This receptor was obtained from a woman aged 80 or older with acute or convalescent COVID-19. Input material: peripheral blood. This chain joins TRBV5-1 and TRBJ2-1, with TRBD2 matching 8 bases. The chain's CDR3 is CASSLLAVSYNEQFF. Here the CDR3 DNA reads TGCGCCAGCAGCTTACTAGCGGTTTCCTACAATGAGCAGTTCTTC.